These 19 T cell receptor beta chains were sequenced from one sample in a study of blood T cells in healthy people across ages. A second PCR, run for roughly 7 to 12 cycles, used a sample-barcoded 5' primer plus a J-beta primer mix. MiXCR, run by TCRdb on the 5' RACE reads, gives a single entry per CDR3 protein. In the table there are hundreds of thousands of distinct CDR3 sequences, around 49% of which are singletons. The sample taken for sequencing was blood. Every receptor here comes from a young man in good health.

The chain carries TRBV4-1 and TRBJ2-7; D gene ambiguous. V lost 1 base, J lost 0 bases, and 16 bases lay in between. Germline V gives CDR1 MGHRA, CDR2 YSYEKL. This CDR3 comprises 17 residues. The CDR3 sequence is CASSQGLGRASSYEQYF. CDR3 DNA sequence: TGCGCCAGCAGCCAAGGCCTCGGACGAGCGAGCTCCTACGAGCAGTACTTC.

This chain links TRBV6-5 with TRBJ1-6; perhaps TRBD1 as D (6 bases). Per the germline V gene, CDR1 is MNHEY and CDR2 is SVGAGI. CDR3 length: 13 amino acids. Trimming shortened V by 0 bases and J by 13 bases, and 10 bases separated the two germline ends. CDR3 amino acids: CASSYSPGVPLHF. CDR3 bases: TGTGCCAGCAGTTACTCGCCAGGGGTCCCCCTCCACTTT.

The chain joins TRBV29-1 to TRBJ2-3; the match to TRBD1 covers 7 bases. J was trimmed by 1 base and V by 1 base; bases with no gene match: 8. Germline CDR1 reads SQVTM; CDR2 reads ANQGSEA. CDR3 length: 16 residues. This chain's CDR3 is CSVEGPGGMGTDTQYF. The CDR3 nucleotides read TGCAGCGTTGAAGGACCAGGGGGTATGGGCACAGATACGCAGTATTTT.

This clonotype was seen a handful of times. The V call is TRBV5-1, the J call TRBJ1-4; tentative D call: TRBD1 (6 bases). V was shortened by 4 bases and J by 6 bases, with 13 bases between the two germline ends. Germline V CDR1 and CDR2: SGHRS, YFSETQ. The CDR3 has 14 amino acids. CDR3 nucleotides: TGCGCCAGCAGCGGCGGGGGCTTTGATGAAAAACTGTTTTTT. Its protein is CASSGGGFDEKLFF.

This clonotype has a handful of counts. The chain recombines TRBV3-1 with TRBJ1-2, with D possibly being TRBD1 (6 bases). Germline V gives CDR1 LGHDT, CDR2 YNNKEL (reference sequence). The CDR3 sequence is 15 residues long. With 1 base removed from V and 0 bases from J, the gap between germline ends came to 9 bases. In nucleotides, the CDR3 is TGTGCCAGCAGCCAAGGGGGGCAGCCTAACTATGGCTACACCTTC. It codes for CASSQGGQPNYGYTF.

This clonotype was seen a few times. The V gene is TRBV20-1, the J gene TRBJ2-1; 8 bases map to TRBD2. V lost 0 bases, J lost 2 bases, and 6 bases stayed unmatched. Per the germline V gene, CDR1 is DFQATT and CDR2 is SNEGSKA (reference sequence). The CDR3 loop spans 16 amino acids. The CDR3 region has the DNA TGCAGTGCTAGAGATCCGGCGGGGGGCCCCTACAATGAGCAGTTCTTC. It specifies CSARDPAGGPYNEQFF.

The V gene is TRBV27, the J gene TRBJ2-7; no clear D gene. The CDR3 runs to 15 residues. Germline-derived CDR1 and CDR2 are MNHEY and SMNVEV (reference sequence). With 3 bases removed from V and 2 bases from J, the gap between germline ends came to 14 bases. The CDR3 bases are TGTGCCAGCAGTTTTAAGGAGCTATCAGCCTACGAGCAGTACTTC. Translating it yields CASSFKELSAYEQYF.

V usage is TRBV20-1 and J usage is TRBJ2-3; perhaps TRBD2 as D (6 bases). The V gene's germline CDR1 is DFQATT and CDR2 SNEGSKA (reference sequence). Trimming took 0 bases from V and 0 from J, leaving 10 bases between them. The CDR3 contains 15 residues. The CDR3 coding sequence is TGCAGTGCTAGAGATGGCGGGAATAGCACAGATACGCAGTATTTT. This codes for CSARDGGNSTDTQYF.

The genes are TRBV6-5 and TRBJ1-2; 10 bases match TRBD1. Per the germline V gene, CDR1 is MNHEY and CDR2 is SVGAGI. This CDR3 comprises 15 residues. The J segment lost 4 bases and the V segment lost 4 bases, leaving 6 bases of the junction unmatched. The CDR3 here is CASSSGTGAAYGYTF. The CDR3 DNA sequence: TGTGCCAGCAGTTCGGGGACAGGGGCGGCCTATGGCTACACCTTC.

Only a few counts were recorded for this clonotype. The gene calls are TRBV11-2 and TRBJ1-2, with a tentative D call TRBD1 (6 bases). Germline lookup yields CDR1 SGHAT and CDR2 FQNNGV. This CDR3 has 10 amino acids. V dropped 9 bases and J dropped 8 bases, with 10 bases sitting between them. The CDR3 nucleotides read TGTGCCAGGGGGGCTTTGGGCTACACCTTC. This gives the protein CARGALGYTF.

The chain links TRBV20-1 to TRBJ1-5; D is unclear. Per the germline V gene, CDR1 is DFQATT and CDR2 is SNEGSKA (reference sequence). V lost 0 bases and J lost 0, with 9 bases in between. CDR3 length: 15 residues. CDR3 sequence: CSARDPSVSNQPQHF. The CDR3 nucleotides read TGCAGTGCTAGAGATCCCTCTGTTAGCAATCAGCCCCAGCATTTT.

The chain carries TRBV20-1 and TRBJ2-1; 12 nucleotides match TRBD2. Germline V gene sequence: CDR1 DFQATT, CDR2 SNEGSKA (reference sequence). The length of the CDR3 is 14 residues. The V gene end was trimmed by 3 bases and the J gene end by 9 bases; junction bases not matched to a gene: 6. The CDR3 nucleotides read TGCAGTGCTAGCGCTCTAGCGGGGGGGTCTGAGCAGTTCTTC. It encodes CSASALAGGSEQFF.

J is TRBJ1-2 and V is TRBV7-2; unclear D gene. With 5 bases removed from V and 3 bases from J, the gap between germline ends came to 7 bases. The CDR3 length is 12 residues. Germline V gene lookup returns CDR1 SGHTA and CDR2 FQGNSA. CDR3: CASSIVDYGYTF. The DNA of the CDR3 is TGTGCCAGCAGCATAGTTGACTATGGCTACACCTTC.

The gene calls are TRBV18 and TRBJ1-6; the D is unclear. V was cut by 2 bases and J by 9 bases, with 2 bases left in between. This CDR3 has 11 residues. The V gene's germline CDR1 is KGHSH and CDR2 LQKENI. CDR3 nucleotides: TGTGCCAGCTCACCAGGTTCACCCCTCCACTTT. Its translation: CASSPGSPLHF.

This clonotype was seen a few times. V gene TRBV20-1 combines with J gene TRBJ2-7; D may be TRBD1 (6 bases). V lost 2 bases to trimming and J lost 0 bases, with 11 bases between them. CDR1 is DFQATT and CDR2 is SNEGSKA in the germline V gene (reference sequence). The CDR3 covers 14 residues. The CDR3 bases are TGCAGTGCTAGAAAAGACAGGACCTCCTACGAGCAGTACTTC. As protein: CSARKDRTSYEQYF.

The genes are TRBV30 and TRBJ2-7; possible D gene TRBD2, 6 bases. The J call is doubtful: the DNA matches TRBJ2-5 better. CDR1 is GTSNPN and CDR2 is SVGIG in the germline V gene (reference sequence). The CDR3 loop spans 13 amino acids. As DNA, the CDR3 is TGTGCCTGGAGCGCTTCTAGCGTGGAGACCCAGTACTTC. The encoded protein is CAWSASSVETQYF.

This clonotype was detected many times. The DNA for the CDR3 is TGTGCCAGCACCCAGAGGGGCGGGGGGAGCTCCTACGAGCAGTACTTC. This gives the protein CASTQRGGGSSYEQYF. This sequence joins TRBV7-2 and TRBJ2-7, with TRBD2 matching 8 bases. The junction had 11 bases not matched to a gene; V was cut back by 7 bases and J by 0 bases. The V gene's germline CDR1 is SGHTA and CDR2 FQGNSA. The CDR3 contains 16 residues. Full variable domain (missing parts from reference TRBV7-2 and TRBJ2-7): GAGVSQSPSNKVTEKGKDVELRCDPISGHTALYWYRQSLGQGLEFLIYFQGNSAPDKSGLPSDRFSAERTGGSVSTLTIQRTQQEDSAVYLCASTQRGGGSSYEQYFGPGTRLTVT.

This rearrangement joins TRBV3-1 to TRBJ2-4; unclear D gene. The end of the DNA is better explained by TRBJ2-5, so the J call may be wrong. Germline V lookup: CDR1 LGHDT, CDR2 YNNKEL (reference sequence). The CDR3 loop spans 11 amino acids. CDR3 nucleotides: TGTGCCAGCAGCCATTTGGAGACCCAGTACTTC. This sequence encodes CASSHLETQYF.

The V gene is TRBV14, the J gene TRBJ2-3; no clear D gene. CDR3 size: 14 residues. V was clipped by 5 bases and J by 1 base, with 10 bases between them. Germline CDR1 SGHDN, CDR2 FVKESK. CDR3 coding DNA: TGTGCCAGCAGCTACGGACGGGGCACAGATACGCAGTATTTT. This gives the protein CASSYGRGTDTQYF.